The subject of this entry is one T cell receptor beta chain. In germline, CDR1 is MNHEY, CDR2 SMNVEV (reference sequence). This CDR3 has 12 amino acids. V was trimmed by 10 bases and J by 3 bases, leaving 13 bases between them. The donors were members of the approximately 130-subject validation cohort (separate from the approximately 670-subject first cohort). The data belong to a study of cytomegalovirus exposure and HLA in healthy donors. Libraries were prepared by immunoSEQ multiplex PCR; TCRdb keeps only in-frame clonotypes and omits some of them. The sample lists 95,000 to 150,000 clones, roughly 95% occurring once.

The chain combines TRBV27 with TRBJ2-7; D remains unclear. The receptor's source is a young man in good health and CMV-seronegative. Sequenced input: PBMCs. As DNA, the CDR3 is TGTGCCACTTCGTACGGAGACTACGAGCAGTACTTC. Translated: CATSYGDYEQYF.